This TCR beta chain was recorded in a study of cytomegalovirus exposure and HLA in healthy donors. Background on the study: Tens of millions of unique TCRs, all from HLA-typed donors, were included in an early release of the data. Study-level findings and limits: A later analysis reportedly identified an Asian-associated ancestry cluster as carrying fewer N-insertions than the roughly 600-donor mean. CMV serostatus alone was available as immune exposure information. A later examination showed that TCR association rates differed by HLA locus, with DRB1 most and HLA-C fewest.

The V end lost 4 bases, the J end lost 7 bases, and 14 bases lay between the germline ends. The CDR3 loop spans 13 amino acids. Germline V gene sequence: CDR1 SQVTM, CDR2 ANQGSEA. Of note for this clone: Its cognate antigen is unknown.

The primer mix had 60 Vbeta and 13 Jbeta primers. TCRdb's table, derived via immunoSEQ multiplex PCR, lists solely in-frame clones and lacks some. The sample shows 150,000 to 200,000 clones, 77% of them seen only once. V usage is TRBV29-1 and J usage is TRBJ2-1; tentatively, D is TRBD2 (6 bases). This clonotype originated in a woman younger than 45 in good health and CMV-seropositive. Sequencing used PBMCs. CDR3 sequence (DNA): TGCAGCGTTGGGTCGTGGGAGGTAAATGAGCAGTTCTTC. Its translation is CSVGSWEVNEQFF.